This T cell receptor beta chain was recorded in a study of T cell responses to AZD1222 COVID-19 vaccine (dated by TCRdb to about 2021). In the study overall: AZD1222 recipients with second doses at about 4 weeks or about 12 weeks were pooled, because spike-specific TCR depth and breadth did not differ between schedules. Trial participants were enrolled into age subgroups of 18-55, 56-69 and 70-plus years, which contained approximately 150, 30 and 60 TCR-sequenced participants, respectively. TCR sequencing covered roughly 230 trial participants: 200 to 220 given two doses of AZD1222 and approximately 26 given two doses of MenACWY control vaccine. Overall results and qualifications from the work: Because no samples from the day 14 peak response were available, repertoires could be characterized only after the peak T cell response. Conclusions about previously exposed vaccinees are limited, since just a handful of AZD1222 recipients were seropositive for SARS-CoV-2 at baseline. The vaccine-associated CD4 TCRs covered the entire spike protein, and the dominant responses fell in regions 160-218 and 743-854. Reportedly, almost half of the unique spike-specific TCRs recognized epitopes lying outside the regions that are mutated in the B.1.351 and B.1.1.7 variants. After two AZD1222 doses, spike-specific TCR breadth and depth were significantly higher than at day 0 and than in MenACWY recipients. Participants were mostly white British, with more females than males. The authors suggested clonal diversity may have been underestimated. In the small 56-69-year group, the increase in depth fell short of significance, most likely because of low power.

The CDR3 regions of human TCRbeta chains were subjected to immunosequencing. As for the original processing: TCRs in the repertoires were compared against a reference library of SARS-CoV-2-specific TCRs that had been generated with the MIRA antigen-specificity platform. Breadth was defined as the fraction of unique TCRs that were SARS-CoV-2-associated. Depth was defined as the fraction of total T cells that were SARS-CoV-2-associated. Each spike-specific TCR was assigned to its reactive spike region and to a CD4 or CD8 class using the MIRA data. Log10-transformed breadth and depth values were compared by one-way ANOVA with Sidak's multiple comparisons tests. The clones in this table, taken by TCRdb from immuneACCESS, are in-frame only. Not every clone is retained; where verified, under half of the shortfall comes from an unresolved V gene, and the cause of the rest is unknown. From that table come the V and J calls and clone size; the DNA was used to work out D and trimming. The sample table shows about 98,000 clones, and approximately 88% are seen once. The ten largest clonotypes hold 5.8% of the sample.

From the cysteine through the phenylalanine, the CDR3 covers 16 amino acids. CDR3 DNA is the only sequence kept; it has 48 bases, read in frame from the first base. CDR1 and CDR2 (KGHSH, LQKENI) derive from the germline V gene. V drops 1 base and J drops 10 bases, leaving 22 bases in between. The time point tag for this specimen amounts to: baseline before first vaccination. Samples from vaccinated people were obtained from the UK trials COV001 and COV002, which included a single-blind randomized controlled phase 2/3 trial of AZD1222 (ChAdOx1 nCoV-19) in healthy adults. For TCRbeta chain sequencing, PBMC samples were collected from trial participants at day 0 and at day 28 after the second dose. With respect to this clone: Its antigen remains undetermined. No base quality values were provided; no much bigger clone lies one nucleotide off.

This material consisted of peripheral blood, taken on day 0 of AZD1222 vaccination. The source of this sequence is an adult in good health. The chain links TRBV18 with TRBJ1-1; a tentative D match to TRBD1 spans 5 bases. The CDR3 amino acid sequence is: CASSPLGLGAASVAFF. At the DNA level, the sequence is TGTGCCAGCTCACCACTGGGACTAGGGGCGGCTTCAGTAGCTTTCTTT.